The TCR beta chain described here comes from a study of PD-L1 blockade in urothelial cancer. Study as a whole: Patients commenced atezolizumab at some point between 2014 and 2016, and it was given at 1,200 mg intravenously every 3 weeks.

The CDR3 has 10 residues. Germline lookup yields CDR1 DFQATT and CDR2 SNEGSKA (reference sequence). Clones were read by immunoSEQ multiplex PCR, and TCRdb kept only the in-frame ones, dropping some. The sample has 40,000 to 55,000 clones; 86% are singletons. As to time point: peripheral blood 6 weeks after treatment start. This sequence was found in a man aged 55 to 70 with urothelial cancer. This chain joins TRBV20-1 and TRBJ2-3, with D tentatively TRBD2 (5 bases). The starting material was PBMCs, obtained around atezolizumab (anti-PD-L1) treatment. The CDR3 DNA sequence: TGCACGGCCGGGGCAGATACGCAGTATTTT. Translating gives CTAGADTQYF.